This T cell receptor beta chain originates from a study of shared clonotypes between healthy human individuals. Study as a whole: CD4 naive and CD4 memory each took three plates per donor, while CD8 naive took two and CD8 memory one.

The junction had 3 bases not matched to a gene; V was cut back by 5 bases and J by 1 base. The CDR3 contains 14 residues. Germline loops: CDR1 SGHTA, CDR2 FQGTGA. Assay execution proceeded at the deep level. The protocol was immunoSEQ multiplex PCR, while the TCRdb copy is restricted to in-frame clones and leaves out a portion. The sample lists around 690,000 clones; roughly 88% were seen once. The healthy adult donors were HIV-negative and reported no recent acute infections or vaccinations. CD45RO+ cells were combined with CCR7-negative CD45RA+ TemRA cells to form CD8 memory. The specimen was memory CD8+ T cells from PBMCs. Noted subset: CD45RO+ cells pooled with CCR7-negative TemRA cells. This sequence originates from a man aged 18 to 30 in good health. Some clones in this sample may be carry-over from other donors' samples. This sequence joins TRBV7-3 and TRBJ1-1; TRBD1 aligns across 8 bases. The DNA for the CDR3 is TGTGCCAGCAGCGCCAGGGGGCCGAACACTGAAGCTTTCTTT. Translation: CASSARGPNTEAFF.